This TCR beta chain comes out of a study of blood T cell repertoires in COVID-19 (dated by TCRdb to about 2020). General notes on the study: Samples from collaborators originated in the United States, Italy and Spain and spanned both the acute and convalescent phases of COVID-19. The material from the prospective study consisted of cDNA or gDNA derived from T cells, B-cell-depleted T cells, or PBMCs. Deeply sampled blood TCRbeta repertoires from subjects exposed to, actively infected with, or recovered from COVID-19 were included in the dataset. The repertoires were made available in a free public database intended to serve as a resource for research on the immune response to SARS-CoV-2. The samples were drawn from two sources: the first 160 participants of the ongoing ImmuneRACE study, and 1,254 subjects contributed by 6 global collaborators. A de-identified subject ID, COVID-19 status, age in years and sex were almost always included in the sample metadata. HLA class I and class II types, where available, came from metadata supplied by the sample provider rather than from assay-based typing.

In the prospective study, participants were about 18 to 95 years old, resided in about two dozen geographic areas of the United States, and were enrolled through a virtual design. In the prospective study, participants were assigned to cohorts based on the clinical history participants reported in a screening survey and a study questionnaire. ImmuneRACE Cohort 3 recovered participants were defined by two consecutive negative NP/OP PCR tests, healthcare professional clearance, or symptom resolution. In the prospective study, mobile phlebotomists collected whole blood, serum and a nasopharyngeal or oropharyngeal swab from each participant. Over a roughly 2-month period, participants in the prospective study had the option of providing additional blood draws and questionnaires. Before DNA extraction, prospective study blood samples were shipped either frozen or at room temperature. Trimming at the junction amounts to 4 bases on V and 3 bases on J, and the germline ends lie 7 bases apart. The CDR3 holds 12 amino acids from the cysteine to the phenylalanine. The DNA shown is the 36-base CDR3, in frame from base 1. The germline V gene encodes CDR1 SNHLY and CDR2 FYNNEI.

This clone has a handful of counts. No antigen is known for it. Base qualities are not at hand, and no much larger clone is one base apart. TCRbeta CDR3 regions were amplified from genomic DNA using the immunoSEQ Assay, a bias-controlled multiplex PCR. The study's own analysis went as follows. The number of nucleated cells in each sample was estimated from the amplification of reference gene primers within the assay. To quantify the absolute abundance of each unique TCRbeta CDR3 rearrangement, sequence reads were collapsed and filtered. For each sample, productive Simpson clonality was calculated as the square root of Simpson's diversity index over productive rearrangements. Here the immuneACCESS table is served through TCRdb, limited to in-frame sequences with V and J called. Missing clones are a known gap in these copies; in checked studies unresolved V genes cover under half, and the rest lacks a known reason. D and trimming were read from the DNA, whereas the V and J calls and clone size are those reported in that table. The sample profile shows about 290,000 clones; about 89% of them were found once. Jointly, the top ten make up 1.5% to 2% of the sample.

Broader findings and caveats from the paper: Clinical and demographic metadata were provided uncurated, with the amount varying by source and participant.

The V gene is TRBV2 and the J gene is TRBJ2-7; TRBD2 could be the D gene, as 5 bases match. The source of this sequence is a woman aged 40 to 50 who had recovered from COVID-19. The sequenced material came from PBMCs or T cells enriched from blood (not recorded which). The DNA sequence is TGTGCCAGCAGTGGAGGACTCTACGAGCAGTACTTC. Its protein reads: CASSGGLYEQYF.